This TCR beta chain derives from a study of T cell repertoires in cytomegalovirus infection. TCRdb itself ran the reads through MiXCR, one entry per CDR3 protein. The sample holds about 130,000 distinct CDR3 sequences, 7% to 10% seen once. This clonotype showed up many times. What it recognizes is unknown. Overall study results and limits: Dominant in the ex vivo response were TCR beta clonotypes restricted by HLA-C and specific for CMV.

The sequence was obtained from a human donor in good health (CMV status not recorded). Some clones in this sample may be carry-over from other donors' samples. Material for sequencing was PBMCs.

The CDR3 DNA is TGTGCCAGTAGTATGCTGGGGCCGGGGGCCAACGTCCTGACTTTC. Protein sequence: CASSMLGPGANVLTF. This chain joins TRBV19 and TRBJ2-6; tentative D call: TRBD1 (5 bases). The CDR3 extends over 15 amino acids. Germline V gene data show CDR1 as LNHDA and CDR2 as SQIVND (reference sequence). V lost 3 bases and J lost 4, with 10 bases in between.